This TCR beta chain was recovered during a study of blood T cell repertoires in COVID-19. Repertoires were generated with immunoSEQ multiplex PCR, while TCRdb's copy carries only in-frame clones and drops some. The table lists 70,000 to 95,000 clones, 88% of them singletons. The CDR3 runs to 12 residues. Trimming left V 5 bases short and J 5 bases short, with 9 bases between. Looked up from germline, CDR1 is MNHEY and CDR2 is SVGAGI. This chain uses TRBV6-5 with TRBJ2-5; D gene uncertain. Input material: peripheral blood. The receptor was derived from a man between 65 and 85 years old with acute or convalescent COVID-19. Here the CDR3 reads CASSPNRETQYF. Written as DNA, the CDR3 is TGTGCCAGCAGTCCCAATCGGGAGACCCAGTACTTC.